These T cell receptor beta chains were read from a single sample in a study of control samples from healthy donors and cancer patients. Clones were read by immunoSEQ multiplex PCR, and TCRdb kept only the in-frame ones, dropping some. The sample gives around 75,000 clones, 85% to 95% of which show up once; around 6% is in the top ten. The material sequenced was blood. The receptors come from a woman aged 60-75 years in good health. The CDR3 runs from the conserved cysteine through the conserved F or W. A D gene is named only where the DNA matches it firmly. For some rows the clone size is stated as once, few or many, or as a class when expanded; others skip it.

D gene	J gene	V gene	clone size	CDR3 protein	CDR3 DNA
TRBD1	TRBJ1-2	TRBV19	-	CASRGRDRAYGYTF	TGTGCCAGTAGAGGCCGGGACAGGGCCTATGGCTACACCTTC
-	TRBJ2-1	TRBV6-5	-	CASSYIGTGKEQFF	TGTGCCAGCAGTTACATTGGGACTGGAAAAGAGCAGTTCTTC
-	TRBJ2-3	TRBV2	-	CASGGLGADTQYF	TGTGCCAGCGGGGGTTTAGGGGCAGATACGCAGTATTTT
TRBD1	TRBJ1-4	TRBV28	-	CASSSGQLNEKLFF	TGTGCCAGCAGTTCGGGACAGCTAAATGAAAAACTGTTTTTT
-	TRBJ2-1	TRBV5-1	-	CASSLGYGNEQFF	TGCGCCAGCAGCTTGGGATATGGGAATGAGCAGTTCTTC
-	TRBJ2-3	TRBV5-1	-	CASRGNTDTQYF	TGCGCCAGTAGGGGCAACACAGATACGCAGTATTTT
TRBD2	TRBJ2-7	TRBV7-2	-	CASSLIPLAGYYEQYF	TGTGCCAGCAGCTTGATCCCTCTAGCGGGGTACTACGAGCAGTACTTC
TRBD1	TRBJ2-5	TRBV30	-	CAWNSDRGQETQYF	TGTGCCTGGAACTCAGACAGGGGACAAGAGACCCAGTACTTC
-	TRBJ1-4	TRBV14	-	CASSQVLGGGGEKLFF	TGTGCCAGCAGCCAAGTACTAGGGGGTGGAGGTGAAAAACTGTTTTTT
TRBD1	TRBJ2-5	TRBV3-1/TRBV3-2	-	CASSQRGRGGIWETQYF	TGTGCCAGCAGCCAAAGGGGAAGAGGGGGCATCTGGGAGACCCAGTACTTC
TRBD1	TRBJ1-2	TRBV6-6	-	CASSSTTGAGDYGYTF	TGTGCCAGCAGTTCCACCACAGGGGCTGGTGACTATGGCTACACCTTC
-	TRBJ1-5	TRBV2	-	CASSDGSSSNQPQHF	TGTGCCAGCAGTGACGGATCTTCTAGCAATCAGCCCCAGCATTTT
TRBD2	TRBJ2-3	TRBV6-4	-	CASSDGGGDTQYF	TGTGCCAGCAGTGATGGCGGGGGAGATACGCAGTATTTT
-	TRBJ1-5	TRBV28	-	CASSFGSSNQPQHF	TGTGCCAGCAGTTTCGGGAGTAGCAATCAGCCCCAGCATTTT
-	TRBJ1-5	TRBV28	-	CASSLPANQPQHF	TGTGCCAGCAGTTTACCGGCGAATCAGCCCCAGCATTTT
-	TRBJ1-1	TRBV19	-	CASSINKERPSEAFF	TGTGCCAGTAGTATTAACAAGGAGAGGCCTTCTGAAGCTTTCTTT
-	TRBJ1-1	TRBV7-9	-	CASSLGQGDTEAFF	TGTGCCAGCAGCTTAGGTCAGGGCGACACTGAAGCTTTCTTT
-	TRBJ2-7	TRBV4-1	once	CASSQLSGVGYEQYF	TGCGCCAGCAGTCAATTATCCGGGGTGGGCTACGAGCAGTACTTC
TRBD2	TRBJ2-2	TRBV5-1	once	CASSASGSTNTGELFF	TGCGCCAGCAGCGCTAGCGGGAGCACGAACACCGGGGAGCTGTTTTTT
TRBD1	TRBJ1-3	TRBV6-2/TRBV6-3	-	CASSYSAFSGTGIDRNTIYF	TGTGCCAGCAGTTACTCCGCCTTCTCGGGGACAGGGATCGACAGAAACACCATATATTTT
-	TRBJ1-5	TRBV28	-	CASGTGLGQPQHF	TGTGCCAGCGGCACAGGGTTAGGGCAGCCCCAGCATTTT
TRBD2	TRBJ2-7	TRBV7-2	-	CASSRTSGYYEQYF	TGTGCCAGCAGCAGAACTAGCGGGTATTACGAGCAGTACTTC
TRBD2	TRBJ2-3	TRBV7-2	once	CASSPSGSVADTQYF	TGTGCCAGCAGCCCTAGCGGGAGTGTGGCAGATACGCAGTATTTT
TRBD2	TRBJ2-2	TRBV6-6	-	CASSWSGGSTGELFF	TGTGCCAGCAGTTGGTCGGGAGGTAGCACCGGGGAGCTGTTTTTT
-	TRBJ1-1	TRBV21-1	-	CASSFFSGPKKAEAFF	TGTGCCAGCAGCTTTTTTTCGGGACCCAAAAAGGCTGAAGCTTTCTTT
TRBD2	TRBJ2-7	TRBV20-1	-	CSASKLGLAEYEQYF	TGCAGTGCTAGTAAACTGGGACTAGCTGAGTACGAGCAGTACTTC
-	TRBJ1-2	TRBV19	-	CASSIFGTRDYGYTF	TGTGCCAGTAGTATTTTTGGTACTCGGGACTATGGCTACACCTTC
TRBD2	TRBJ2-1	TRBV4-3	-	CASSQDLGGLAGREQFF	TGCGCCAGCAGCCAAGATCTAGGGGGACTAGCGGGAAGGGAGCAGTTCTTC
TRBD1	TRBJ2-2	TRBV5-1	-	CASSYRTGGNTGELFF	TGCGCCAGCAGCTACAGGACAGGGGGTAACACCGGGGAGCTGTTTTTT
TRBD1	TRBJ2-3	TRBV6-5	-	CASGDRDRVLGTQYF	TGTGCCAGCGGGGACCGGGACAGGGTATTAGGTACGCAGTATTTT
-	TRBJ1-2	TRBV6-5	-	CAVTRDTANYGYTF	TGTGCCGTAACCCGGGACACGGCTAACTATGGCTACACCTTC
TRBD2	TRBJ2-1	TRBV28	once	CASSPTSGRFYNEQFF	TGTGCCAGCAGTCCCACGAGCGGGAGGTTCTACAATGAGCAGTTCTTC
TRBD2	TRBJ2-5	TRBV7-8	-	CASSLGGTSGRETQYF	TGTGCCAGCAGCTTAGGAGGGACTAGCGGAAGAGAGACCCAGTACTTC